The clone carrying this T cell receptor (beta chain) was found once. The antigen remains unidentified. Stimulation used 9 to 10 ug/mL lysate from CMV-infected fibroblasts. Sorting selected CD4+ T cells upregulating both CD40 ligand and CD69. Stimulated PBMCs had first been depleted of CD8+ T cells. CD8-depleted PBMCs were stimulated 15 to 20 hours with anti-CD28/CD49d costimulation, CD40-blocking antibody and enfuvirtide. This entry is derived from a study of persistence of HIV-infected CD4 T cells. Study-wide points: CMV- and Gag-responding cells had lower TCRbeta richness than CD3/CD28-responding cells. Degenerate expanded CDR3beta sequences were enriched among CMV- and Gag-responding cells.

The immunoSEQ assay was version 4, run in survey mode. This table comes from immunoSEQ multiplex PCR, and its TCRdb copy is limited to in-frame clones, with some not included. The sample has roughly 13,000 clones; over 60% are singletons. CDR3 size: 14 residues. Germline V gene data show CDR1 as MNHNY and CDR2 as SVGAGI (reference sequence). V trimming: 8 bases; J trimming: 4 bases; junction bases outside the gene matches: 5. Material: CD4+ T cells sorted from PBMCs after roughly 17-hour stimulation, obtained from a patient who received antiretroviral therapy. The genes are TRBV6-6 and TRBJ2-2; TRBD1 matches at 9 bases. The TCR was taken from an adult man with HIV who was CMV-seropositive. Here the CDR3 reads CASHRGQSTGELFF. Written as DNA, the CDR3 is TGTGCCAGCCACAGGGGGCAAAGCACCGGGGAGCTGTTTTTT.